This TCR beta chain derives from a study of low-dose radiotherapy and immunotherapy resistance in tumors. For the study at large: Fractions of 0.5 Gy went to Cohort 1 every 2 weeks, totaling 6.5 Gy. The regimen for patients comprised intravenous nivolumab 240 mg every two weeks plus intravenous ipilimumab 1 mg/kg every six weeks.

This clonotype appeared many times. TRAV- and TRBV-specific primers were used for first-strand cDNA, which covered alpha and beta chains. The TCRs were subjected to amplification over around 18 PCR cycles employing a constant-region primer in conjunction with a V-primer adapter. TCRdb reprocessed the reads with MiXCR, giving one entry per CDR3 protein. The profile shows over 65,000 distinct CDR3 sequences, roughly 19% of them singletons. Noted time point: before trial treatment. The donors' treatment consisted of nivolumab, ipilimumab, aspirin, low-dose cyclophosphamide and low-dose radiotherapy. As a condition of eligibility, patients had advanced solid tumors lacking tumor-infiltrating lymphocytes. The trim removed 6 bases at V and 3 bases at J, leaving 5 bases unmatched. The germline CDR1 and CDR2 sequences are DFQATT and SNEGSKA (reference sequence). The CDR3 runs to 14 residues.

The V call is TRBV20-1, the J call TRBJ2-7; 13 nucleotides align to TRBD2. Sequencing was performed on PBMCs, taken before treatment. The receptor's source is a male donor with prostate cancer. DNA of the CDR3: TGCAGTGCGCCCGGGACTAGCGGGGTCTACGAGCAGTACTTC. It codes for CSAPGTSGVYEQYF.